The source of this T cell receptor beta chain is a study of T-cell reconstitution after alpha-beta-depleted transplantation in children. The authors prepared the TCRbeta library with unique molecular identifiers. MiXCR, applied by TCRdb to the PCR reads, yields one record per CDR3 protein. The sample consists of nearly 350,000 distinct CDR3 sequences, about a sixth of them appearing once. Trimming pared 6 bases from V and 8 bases from J, leaving 14 bases between. The CDR3 extends over 13 amino acids. Per the germline V gene, CDR1 is ENHRY and CDR2 is SYGVKD. Sequenced material: PBMCs, mostly from graft donor cells, taken 360 days after TCRalphabeta/CD19-depleted stem cell transplant. The chain links TRBV10-3 to TRBJ2-1; weak D call: TRBD1 (5 bases). This receptor was obtained from a male patient aged 2 to 10 who had a stem cell transplant for acute lymphoblastic leukemia, so the T cells may come from the graft donor. The DNA of the CDR3 is TGTGCCATCAGCGGCTGGGGCAGGGATGAGCAGTTCTTC. It is translated as CAISGWGRDEQFF.